The present entry profiles one T cell receptor (beta chain) with its context. Germline V lookup: CDR1 DFQATT, CDR2 SNEGSKA (reference sequence). CDR3 length equals 13 residues. V was pared by 5 bases and J by 0 bases, with 8 bases between. The data originate from a study of patients and donors after allogeneic stem cell transplantation. A single record per CDR3 protein comes from TCRdb applying MiXCR to the RT-PCR reads. The sample has about 410,000 distinct CDR3 sequences, 16% seen once. The clonotype comes from a human donor who was either an allogeneic HSCT recipient or a stem cell or donor lymphocyte infusion donor (not recorded which). It is not recorded whose cells these are; they may come from a transplant donor. The chain has TRBV20-1 and TRBJ2-1; D not certain. Sequencing was done on a sample of blood, either unsorted or a sorted T cell fraction (not recorded which). The CDR3 DNA reads TGCAGTGCTCTCAAGAGCTCCTACAATGAGCAGTTCTTC. Its translation: CSALKSSYNEQFF.